The sequence of this TCR beta chain was determined in a study of shared clonotypes between healthy human individuals. Germline lookup yields CDR1 SGHAT and CDR2 FQNNGV. Trimming cost V 6 bases and J 3 bases; bases outside gene matches: 8. The CDR3 runs to 16 residues. On this clone itself: What it binds is not known.

Study results and caveats: Among donors, clonotype sharing was expected to be affected by sequencing depth. Rarefaction demonstrated incomplete sorted-subset sequencing despite large depth.

TCRdb's copy holds only in-frame clones and misses some; the assay was immunoSEQ multiplex PCR. Of some 2.1 million clones listed, roughly 95% are singletons. The rearrangement links TRBV11-2 to TRBJ1-6, with TRBD1 matching 7 bases. The sample taken for sequencing was naive CD4+ T cells sorted from blood. Regarding subset: CD45RA+ positively selected. This TCR came from a man aged 18 to 30 in good health. CDR3 sequence: CASRQGGGLYNSPLHF. The DNA of the CDR3 is TGTGCCAGCAGGCAGGGGGGGGGCCTCTATAATTCACCCCTCCACTTT.